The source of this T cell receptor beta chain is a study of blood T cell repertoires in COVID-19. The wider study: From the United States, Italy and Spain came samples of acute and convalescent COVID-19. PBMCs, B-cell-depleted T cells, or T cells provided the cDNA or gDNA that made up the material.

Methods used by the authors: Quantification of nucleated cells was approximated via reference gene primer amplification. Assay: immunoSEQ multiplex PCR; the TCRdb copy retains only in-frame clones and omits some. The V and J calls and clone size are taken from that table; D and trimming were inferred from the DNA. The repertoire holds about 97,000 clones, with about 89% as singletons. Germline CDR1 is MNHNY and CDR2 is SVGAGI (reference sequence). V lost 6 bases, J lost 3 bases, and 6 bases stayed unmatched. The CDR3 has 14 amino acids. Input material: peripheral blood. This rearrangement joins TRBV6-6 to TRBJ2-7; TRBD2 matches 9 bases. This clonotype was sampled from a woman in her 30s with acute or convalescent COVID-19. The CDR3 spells CASRLAGARYEQYF. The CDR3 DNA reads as TGTGCCAGCAGGTTAGCGGGGGCCCGCTACGAGCAGTACTTC.